This T cell receptor (beta chain) was observed in a study of sequential checkpoint blockade in melanoma. The wider study: Arm A got nivolumab then ipilimumab; arm B the reverse, 1:1. Both treatment sequences were followed by maintenance nivolumab.

Sequencing was performed with immunoSEQ multiplex PCR; in TCRdb, only in-frame clones are kept and a portion is missing. The table includes about 12,000 clones, 75% to 80% detected once. Treatment given: randomized to nivolumab then ipilimumab (arm A) or the reverse (arm B). None of the patients previously received DNA-damaging chemotherapy. PBMC sorting kept live CD3+CD8+ cells without CD19 or CD56. Per the germline V gene, CDR1 is MDHEN and CDR2 is SYDVKM. CDR3 length equals 16 residues. Unmatched junction bases numbered 17, after V lost 10 bases and J lost 8 bases. The chain combines TRBV28 with TRBJ2-4; 10 nucleotides agree with TRBD2. This clonotype was obtained from a human donor with melanoma. The sequences come from CD8+ T cells sorted from blood (inferred from file names), collected from a patient given nivolumab and ipilimumab in sequence. The CDR3 spells CATQLLAGQYADIQYF. The CDR3 DNA is TGTGCCACCCAATTACTAGCGGGACAGTATGCGGACATTCAGTACTTC.